These 25 T cell receptor beta chains originate from one sample sequenced in a study of blood T cell repertoires in COVID-19. The assay was immunoSEQ multiplex PCR, and TCRdb's table has in-frame clones only and misses some. The table includes some 180,000 clones, approximately 90% detected once. Specimen: peripheral blood. Every receptor here comes from a man aged 60 to 69 with active or convalescent COVID-19.

The rearrangement joins TRBV20-1 to TRBJ1-1, with D possibly matching TRBD1 (5 bases). Trimming left V 6 bases short and J 12 bases short, with 14 bases between. This CDR3 contains 10 residues. The germline CDR1 and CDR2 sequences are DFQATT and SNEGSKA (reference sequence). This chain's CDR3 is CSAVRGGTFF. The CDR3 nucleotides are TGCAGTGCCGTCCGGGGGGGAACTTTCTTT.

The rearrangement joins TRBV7-9 to TRBJ2-1; TRBD1 agrees at 8 bases. The CDR3 spans 14 residues. V dropped 2 bases and J dropped 7; count of bases not matched to a gene: 4. CDR1 is SEHNR and CDR2 is FQNEAQ in the germline V gene (reference sequence). CDR3 sequence: CASSLQTGVNEQFF. DNA for the CDR3: TGTGCCAGCAGCTTACAGACAGGGGTTAATGAGCAGTTCTTC.

The sample holds one count of this clone. Here the CDR3 reads CASSPQGGSRARNTIYF. CDR3 DNA sequence: TGTGCCAGCTCACCCCAGGGGGGCAGCCGGGCGAGAAACACCATATATTTT. This sequence joins TRBV18 and TRBJ1-3, with 7 bases aligning to TRBD1. CDR3 length equals 17 residues. After removal of 3 bases from V and 5 bases from J, the junction contained 13 bases not matched to a gene. Germline values: CDR1 KGHSH, CDR2 LQKENI.

The chain has TRBV5-8 and TRBJ2-1; D possibly corresponds to TRBD1 (5 bases). Per germline, CDR1 SGHTS and CDR2 YDEGEE. Trimming left V 9 bases short and J 1 base short, with 14 bases between. The length of the CDR3 is 14 residues. CDR3 protein: CAIMDTFSYNEQFF. CDR3 sequence (DNA): TGTGCCATCATGGACACTTTTTCCTACAATGAGCAGTTCTTC.

The V and J genes are TRBV11-2 and TRBJ2-4; TRBD2 matches at 12 bases. J gave up 14 bases and V 5 bases, and 10 bases lay outside the gene matches. The CDR3 is 14 residues long. Germline loops: CDR1 SGHAT, CDR2 FQNNGV. The CDR3 DNA is TGTGCCAGCAGCCCAGATCGGACTAGCGGGGTAGAGTACTTC. This codes for CASSPDRTSGVEYF.

The chain carries TRBV29-1 and TRBJ1-4; tentative D call: TRBD1 (5 bases). V lost 7 bases and J lost 8, with 11 bases in between. In germline, CDR1 is SQVTM, CDR2 ANQGSEA. This CDR3 comprises 11 residues. CDR3 DNA: TGCAGCGGAGGGGAGGGAGAAAAACTGTTTTTT. It yields the protein CSGGEGEKLFF.

This chain uses TRBV5-1 with TRBJ2-5, with 12 bases that match TRBD2. The germline V gene encodes CDR1 SGHRS and CDR2 YFSETQ. There are 15 residues in the CDR3. V was clipped by 4 bases and J by 5 bases; unmatched bases: 6. CDR3 sequence (DNA): TGCGCCAGCAGCCCCTTGACTAGCGGGGGTGAGACCCAGTACTTC. This encodes CASSPLTSGGETQYF.

CDR3 in DNA: TGTGCCAGCAGCGTAACGGGCCTGAGGGGGCGACTCTATGAGCAGTTCTTC. Translated: CASSVTGLRGRLYEQFF. The chain couples TRBV9 to TRBJ2-1; the match to TRBD1 covers 7 bases. V dropped 1 base and J dropped 8; count of bases not matched to a gene: 15. Germline V lookup: CDR1 SGDLS, CDR2 YYNGEE. The CDR3 is made up of 17 amino acids.

The gene calls are TRBV27 and TRBJ1-1; 9 nucleotides line up with TRBD1. The germline CDR1 and CDR2 sequences are MNHEY and SMNVEV (reference sequence). This CDR3 comprises 12 residues. Unmatched junction bases numbered 4, after V lost 8 bases and J lost 6 bases. Here the CDR3 DNA reads TGTGCCAGCGGTACAGGGGGCGCTGAAGCTTTCTTT. This gives the protein CASGTGGAEAFF.

This clone is a singleton in its sample. The chain employs TRBV5-1 and TRBJ1-2; D gene unclear. This CDR3 spans 14 amino acids. Germline-derived CDR1 and CDR2 are SGHRS and YFSETQ. The ends were cut back, 0 bases at V and 1 base at J, with 7 bases in the middle. The CDR3 loop reads CASSLAHVNYGYTF. The CDR3 coding sequence is TGCGCCAGCAGCTTGGCCCATGTTAACTATGGCTACACCTTC.

The CDR3 DNA sequence: TGTGCCAGCAGCTTATATGAACAGACTGAAGCTTTCTTT. Translation gives CASSLYEQTEAFF. The rearrangement joins TRBV7-8 to TRBJ1-1, with no clear D. This CDR3 has 13 residues. Trimming took 2 bases from V and 5 from J, leaving 9 bases between them. The germline V gene encodes CDR1 SGHVS and CDR2 FQNEAQ.

This clone was recorded at least ten times. This chain uses TRBV5-1 with TRBJ1-1; 7 bases are shared with TRBD1. CDR3 length equals 15 residues. V gave up 0 bases and J gave up 1 base; unmatched junction bases: 3. Per germline, CDR1 SGHRS and CDR2 YFSETQ. CDR3 sequence (DNA): TGCGCCAGCAGCTTGGCGGGACAGCAGAACACTGAAGCTTTCTTT. Translating it yields CASSLAGQQNTEAFF. Full variable domain (remainder filled in from reference TRBV5-1 and TRBJ1-1): KAGVTQTPRYLIKTRGQQVTLSCSPISGHRSVSWYQQTPGQGLQFLFEYFSETQRNKGNFPGRFSGRQFSNSRSEMNVSTLELGDSALYLCASSLAGQQNTEAFFGQGTRLTVV.

This chain uses TRBV4-1 with TRBJ1-1; 7 nucleotides align to TRBD1. CDR1 and CDR2 from the germline V gene are MGHRA and YSYEKL. This CDR3 has 17 residues. V was clipped by 1 base and J by 3 bases; unmatched bases: 11. This CDR3 reads CASSQVAGGRTYTEAFF. The CDR3 nucleotides read TGCGCCAGCAGCCAAGTCGCAGGGGGGCGAACTTACACTGAAGCTTTCTTT.

The chain combines TRBV2 with TRBJ1-3; possible D gene TRBD1, 6 bases. V dropped 6 bases and J dropped 3 bases, with 12 bases sitting between them. The CDR3 totals 14 residues. In germline, CDR1 is SNHLY, CDR2 FYNNEI. The CDR3 DNA is TGTGCCAGCAGCAATACAGGGATTGGAAACACCATATATTTT. The encoded protein is CASSNTGIGNTIYF. Combining the CDR3 with reference TRBV2 and TRBJ1-3 gives the whole variable domain EPEVTQTPSHQVTQMGQEVILRCVPISNHLYFYWYRQILGQKVEFLVSFYNNEISEKSEIFDDQFSVERPDGSNFTLKIRSTKLEDSAMYFCASSNTGIGNTIYFGEGSWLTVV.

This chain connects TRBV7-8 to TRBJ1-5; perhaps TRBD1 as D (5 bases). Germline assignment: CDR1 SGHVS and CDR2 FQNEAQ. CDR3 length equals 16 residues. The V end lost 4 bases, the J end lost 1 base, and 14 bases lay between the germline ends. DNA of the CDR3: TGTGCCAGCAGCTCAGGCGGAAGACAGAGCAATCAGCCCCAGCATTTT. This gives the protein CASSSGGRQSNQPQHF.

In this sample, this clone turned up once. V gene TRBV6-1 combines with J gene TRBJ2-3; D not resolved. Germline-derived CDR1 and CDR2 are MNHNS and SASEGT. Trimming removed 2 bases from V and 0 bases from J, with 6 bases in between. The CDR3 is 14 amino acids. The CDR3 region has the DNA TGTGCCAGCAGTGAAAGCGCAAGCACAGATACGCAGTATTTT. It encodes CASSESASTDTQYF.

The chain has TRBV19 and TRBJ1-2; 7 bases map to TRBD1. Germline CDR1 and CDR2: LNHDA and SQIVND (reference sequence). V gave up 6 bases and J gave up 0 bases; unmatched junction bases: 10. The CDR3 consists of 16 residues. The CDR3 DNA is TGTGCCAGTAGCCTTGTCCGGGGGACAGCTAACTATGGCTACACCTTC. As protein: CASSLVRGTANYGYTF.

The chain is built from TRBV2 and TRBJ2-5; D might be TRBD2 (6 bases). This CDR3 has 14 residues. Germline assignment: CDR1 SNHLY and CDR2 FYNNEI. V was trimmed by 1 base and J by 4 bases, leaving 10 bases between them. The CDR3 region is CASSEEVGGETQYF. CDR3 in DNA: TGTGCCAGCAGTGAAGAGGTGGGAGGAGAGACCCAGTACTTC.

The chain combines TRBV15 with TRBJ2-2, with D uncertain. The V and J ends lost 3 bases and 4 bases respectively, with 12 bases between them. Germline V gene lookup returns CDR1 LNHNV and CDR2 YYDKDF (reference sequence). CDR3 size: 15 residues. This CDR3 is CATSRASSSTGELFF. DNA of the CDR3: TGTGCCACCAGCAGGGCCTCTTCTAGCACCGGGGAGCTGTTTTTT.

The V and J genes are TRBV24-1 and TRBJ2-7; D remains ambiguous. Per germline, CDR1 KGHDR and CDR2 SFDVKD. This CDR3 is built from 13 residues. Trimming pared 4 bases from V and 4 bases from J, leaving 10 bases between. In nucleotides, the CDR3 is TGTGCCACCAGTGACCCACAGCCGTACGAGCAGTACTTC. It codes for CATSDPQPYEQYF.

The V gene is TRBV25-1, the J gene TRBJ1-2, with D tentatively TRBD1 (6 bases). Trimming took off 3 bases at V and 0 bases at J, with 20 bases between the two ends. The CDR3 is 18 amino acids. Germline V gene lookup returns CDR1 MGHDK and CDR2 SYGVNS. The CDR3 DNA is TGTGCCAGCAGTGAGATTCAGCACTCCGGGACAACTAACTATGGCTACACCTTC. Translation: CASSEIQHSGTTNYGYTF.

The chain carries TRBV6-6 and TRBJ1-2; D gene ambiguous. The CDR3 has 12 amino acids. Trimming removed 6 bases at V and 6 bases at J, with 11 bases between. The germline V gene has CDR1 MNHNY and CDR2 SVGAGI (reference sequence). The CDR3 region has the DNA TGTGCCAGCAGAGGAGGTGGTAATGGCTACACCTTC. This codes for CASRGGGNGYTF.

The chain links TRBV19 to TRBJ1-2, with D tentatively TRBD1 (6 bases). V shed 5 bases and J shed 8 bases, with 15 bases lying between them. The CDR3 contains 13 residues. Germline V gene lookup returns CDR1 LNHDA and CDR2 SQIVND (reference sequence). Here the CDR3 reads CASSATGQGGYTF. The CDR3 DNA follows: TGTGCCAGTAGTGCTACAGGGCAGGGGGGCTACACCTTC.

The chain couples TRBV11-2 to TRBJ2-5; possibly TRBD1 for D (5 bases). Germline assignment: CDR1 SGHAT and CDR2 FQNNGV. The CDR3 consists of 13 residues. Trimming removed 3 bases from V and 2 bases from J, with 7 bases in between. The CDR3: CASSFGQQETQYF. The CDR3 DNA is TGTGCCAGCAGCTTCGGACAACAAGAGACCCAGTACTTC.

This clone was recorded once. The chain carries TRBV6-4 and TRBJ1-1, with 9 bases aligning to TRBD1. CDR3 size: 17 residues. V lost 3 bases and J lost 0; bases outside the gene matches: 8. Germline CDR1 reads MRHNA; CDR2 reads SNTAGT. Here the CDR3 DNA reads TGTGCCAGCAGTGATTGCAGGACAGGGGATTTGAACACTGAAGCTTTCTTT. Its translation is CASSDCRTGDLNTEAFF.